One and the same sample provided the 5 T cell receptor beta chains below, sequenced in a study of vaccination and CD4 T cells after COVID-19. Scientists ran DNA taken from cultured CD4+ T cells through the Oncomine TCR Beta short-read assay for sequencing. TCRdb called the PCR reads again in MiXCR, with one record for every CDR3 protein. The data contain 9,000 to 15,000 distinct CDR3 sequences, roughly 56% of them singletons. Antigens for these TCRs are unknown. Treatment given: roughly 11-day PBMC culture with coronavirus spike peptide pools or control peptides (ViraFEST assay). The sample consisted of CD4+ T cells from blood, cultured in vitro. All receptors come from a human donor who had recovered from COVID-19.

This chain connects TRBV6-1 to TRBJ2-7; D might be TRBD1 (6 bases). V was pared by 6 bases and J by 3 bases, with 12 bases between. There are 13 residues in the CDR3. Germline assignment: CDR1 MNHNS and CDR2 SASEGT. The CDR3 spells CASSETGDYEQYF. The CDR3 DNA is TGTGCCAGCAGCGAGACAGGAGACTACGAGCAGTACTTC.

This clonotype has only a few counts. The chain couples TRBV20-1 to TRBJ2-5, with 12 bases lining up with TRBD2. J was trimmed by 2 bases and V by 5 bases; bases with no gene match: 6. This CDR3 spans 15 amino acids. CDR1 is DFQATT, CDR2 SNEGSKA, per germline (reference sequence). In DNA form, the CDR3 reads TGCAGTGCTTACCTAGCGGGGGGGTCACAAGAGACCCAGTACTTC. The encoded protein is CSAYLAGGSQETQYF.

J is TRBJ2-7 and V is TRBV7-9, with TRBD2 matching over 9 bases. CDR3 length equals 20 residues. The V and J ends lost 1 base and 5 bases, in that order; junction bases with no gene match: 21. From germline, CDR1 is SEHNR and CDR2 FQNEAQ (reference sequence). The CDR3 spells CASSLVYLGTSIGGSDEQYF. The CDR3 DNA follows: TGTGCCAGCAGCTTAGTATATTTGGGGACTAGCATTGGGGGATCGGACGAGCAGTACTTC.

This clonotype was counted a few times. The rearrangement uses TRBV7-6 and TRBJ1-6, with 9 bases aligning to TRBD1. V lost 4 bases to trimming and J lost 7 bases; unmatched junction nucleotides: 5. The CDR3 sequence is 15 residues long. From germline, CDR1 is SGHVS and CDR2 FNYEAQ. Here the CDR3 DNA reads TGTGCCAGCAGCTCCCGGACAGGGGAGAATTCACCCCTCCACTTT. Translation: CASSSRTGENSPLHF.

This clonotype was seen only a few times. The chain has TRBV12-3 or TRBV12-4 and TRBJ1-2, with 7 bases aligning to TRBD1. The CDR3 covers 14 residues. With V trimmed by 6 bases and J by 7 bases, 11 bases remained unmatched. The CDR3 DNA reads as TGTGCCAGCAGGCCCGGGACAGCACTTGGTGGCTACACCTTC. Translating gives CASRPGTALGGYTF.